This entry lists 14 T cell receptor beta chains sequenced from one sample in a study of T cells in tuberculosis. TCRdb's table, derived via immunoSEQ multiplex PCR, lists solely in-frame clones and lacks some. The sample lists about 24,000 clones, roughly 96% seen once, with more than 7.5% in the top ten. The sample consisted of PBMCs. The origin of the receptors is a donor aged 5-35 years with latent tuberculosis or without tuberculosis infection.

The chain recombines TRBV5-1 with TRBJ2-7; possible D gene TRBD1, 6 bases. V lost 2 bases, J lost 0 bases, and 18 bases lay in between. This CDR3 has 17 residues. Germline CDR1 reads SGHRS; CDR2 reads YFSETQ. The CDR3 spells CASSFRGAQGSSYEQYF. In nucleotides, the CDR3 is TGCGCCAGCAGCTTTCGGGGTGCGCAGGGGAGCTCCTACGAGCAGTACTTC. The full variable domain, with the rest looked up from reference TRBV5-1 and TRBJ2-7, is KAGVTQTPRYLIKTRGQQVTLSCSPISGHRSVSWYQQTPGQGLQFLFEYFSETQRNKGNFPGRFSGRQFSNSRSEMNVSTLELGDSALYLCASSFRGAQGSSYEQYFGPGTRLTVT.

V and J are TRBV5-1 and TRBJ1-5, with TRBD1 matching 8 bases. Trimming at V came to 4 bases and at J to 7 bases, leaving 4 bases not matched to a gene. The germline V gene encodes CDR1 SGHRS and CDR2 YFSETQ. The CDR3 has 13 residues. The CDR3 sequence is CASSIQGGQPQHF. CDR3 DNA sequence: TGCGCCAGCAGCATACAGGGGGGGCAGCCCCAGCATTTT.

J is TRBJ2-7 and V is TRBV5-4, with D possibly being TRBD2 (6 bases). Trimming left V 2 bases short and J 0 bases short, with 9 bases between. The CDR3 sequence is 14 residues long. Germline values: CDR1 SGHNT, CDR2 YYREEE (reference sequence). The CDR3 coding sequence is TGTGCCAGCAGCTTTGCGGGGCTCTCCTACGAGCAGTACTTC. Protein product: CASSFAGLSYEQYF.

The chain recombines TRBV5-1 with TRBJ2-3; D is perhaps TRBD1 (6 bases). The germline V gene has CDR1 SGHRS and CDR2 YFSETQ. The CDR3 loop spans 16 amino acids. The V and J ends lost 0 bases and 0 bases respectively, with 11 bases between them. The CDR3 is CASSLGQGHSTDTQYF. In DNA form, the CDR3 reads TGCGCCAGCAGCTTGGGCCAGGGGCACAGCACAGATACGCAGTATTTT.

V usage is TRBV5-4 and J usage is TRBJ2-7; D is uncertain. With 7 bases removed from V and 0 bases from J, the gap between germline ends came to 11 bases. Looked up from germline, CDR1 is SGHNT and CDR2 is YYREEE (reference sequence). The CDR3 runs to 13 residues. The CDR3 DNA is TGTGCCAGCGACCCGGCTAGCTCCTACGAGCAGTACTTC. Amino acid sequence: CASDPASSYEQYF.

CDR3 loop: CASSQPGTGHSPLHF. Written as DNA, the CDR3 is TGCGCCAGCAGCCAACCCGGGACAGGCCACTCACCCCTCCACTTT. This sequence joins TRBV4-1 and TRBJ1-6; 8 nucleotides match TRBD1. Germline V lookup: CDR1 MGHRA, CDR2 YSYEKL. CDR3 length equals 15 residues. The V and J ends lost 2 bases and 10 bases, in that order; junction bases with no gene match: 7.

The chain recombines TRBV5-1 with TRBJ2-3; perhaps TRBD1 as D (6 bases). CDR1 is SGHRS and CDR2 is YFSETQ in the germline V gene. Between the trimmed V and J ends, which lost 5 bases and 1 base, there was a span of 14 bases. The CDR3 runs 15 residues. The CDR3: CASRETGQRTDTQYF. CDR3 nucleotides: TGCGCCAGCAGGGAGACAGGACAGCGCACAGATACGCAGTATTTT.

The chain uses TRBV6-5 and TRBJ1-3; D is perhaps TRBD1 (6 bases). The CDR3 has 12 residues. CDR1 MNHEY and CDR2 SVGAGI come from the germline V gene. The V and J ends lost 4 bases and 16 bases respectively, with 17 bases between them. The CDR3 DNA is TGTGCCAGCAGTTCCCTGAGGGGGGGCTGGTATTTT. Translation gives CASSSLRGGWYF.

V gene TRBV7-9 combines with J gene TRBJ1-1, with 9 bases fitting TRBD1. Trimming cost V 5 bases and J 3 bases; bases outside gene matches: 13. The germline CDR1 and CDR2 sequences are SEHNR and FQNEAQ (reference sequence). The length of the CDR3 is 17 residues. CDR3 protein: CASSPPGQGGRDTEAFF. CDR3 in DNA: TGTGCCAGCAGCCCCCCGGGACAGGGAGGGAGGGACACTGAAGCTTTCTTT.

Only one count was recorded for this clone. The chain has TRBV19 and TRBJ2-2; TRBD1 matches 9 bases. The CDR3 loop spans 16 amino acids. Germline V lookup: CDR1 LNHDA, CDR2 SQIVND (reference sequence). The V gene end was trimmed by 8 bases and the J gene end by 6 bases; junction bases not matched to a gene: 13. The CDR3: CASQPDRGLWAGELFF. The CDR3 nucleotides read TGTGCCAGTCAACCGGACAGGGGCCTTTGGGCCGGGGAGCTGTTTTTT. Variable domain in full (rest from reference TRBV19 and TRBJ2-2): DGGITQSPKYLFRKEGQNVTLSCEQNLNHDAMYWYRQDPGQGLRLIYYSQIVNDFQKGDIAEGYSVSREKKESFPLTVTSAQKNPTAFYLCASQPDRGLWAGELFFGEGSRLTVL.

The chain is built from TRBV9 and TRBJ2-3, with TRBD1 matching over 9 bases. Germline values: CDR1 SGDLS, CDR2 YYNGEE. The CDR3 spans 14 residues. V was pared by 4 bases and J by 5 bases, with 5 bases of the junction left unmatched. CDR3 nucleotides: TGTGCCAGCAGCATTCGACAGGGGGAAGATACGCAGTATTTT. Encoded protein: CASSIRQGEDTQYF.

The gene calls are TRBV5-1 and TRBJ1-1; D possibly corresponds to TRBD1 (6 bases). V was trimmed by 5 bases and J by 8 bases, leaving 13 bases between them. Germline CDR1 and CDR2: SGHRS and YFSETQ. The CDR3 is 12 amino acids. The CDR3 protein is CASRKGVEEAFF. The CDR3, as DNA: TGCGCCAGCAGAAAGGGGGTGGAGGAAGCTTTCTTT.

V is TRBV27 and J is TRBJ1-1; D not certain. The CDR3 consists of 11 residues. Trimming removed 8 bases from V and 4 bases from J, with 8 bases in between. Per germline, CDR1 MNHEY and CDR2 SMNVEV (reference sequence). This CDR3 is CASCSVTEAFF. The CDR3 DNA is TGTGCCAGCTGCTCAGTCACTGAAGCTTTCTTT.

This rearrangement joins TRBV30 to TRBJ2-7; maybe TRBD1 (5 bases). V was pared by 8 bases and J by 0 bases, with 14 bases between. The CDR3 loop spans 13 amino acids. Germline CDR1 GTSNPN, CDR2 SVGIG (reference sequence). The CDR3 reads CAGSGFPSYEQYV. Here the CDR3 DNA reads TGTGCCGGTTCAGGGTTCCCCTCCTACGAGCAGTACGTC.